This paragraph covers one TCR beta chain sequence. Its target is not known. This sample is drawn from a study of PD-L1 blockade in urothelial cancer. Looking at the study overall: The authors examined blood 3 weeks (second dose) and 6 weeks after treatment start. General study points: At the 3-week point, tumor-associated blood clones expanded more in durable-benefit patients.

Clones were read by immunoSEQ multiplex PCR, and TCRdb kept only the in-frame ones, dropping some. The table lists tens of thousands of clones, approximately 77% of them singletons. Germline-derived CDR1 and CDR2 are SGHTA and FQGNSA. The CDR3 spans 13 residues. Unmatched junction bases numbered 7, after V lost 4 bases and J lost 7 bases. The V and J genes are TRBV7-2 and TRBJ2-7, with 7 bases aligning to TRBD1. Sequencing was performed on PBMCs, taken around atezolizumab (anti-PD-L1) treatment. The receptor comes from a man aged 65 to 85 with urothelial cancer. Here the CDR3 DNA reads TGTGCCAGCAGCTCGACAGGGTGGGGGGAGCAGTACTTC. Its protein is CASSSTGWGEQYF.